This T cell receptor (beta chain) was profiled in a study of blood T cell repertoires in COVID-19. As for the study in general: Samples of COVID-19 (acute and convalescent) were obtained from the United States, Italy and Spain. Sources were T cells, B-cell-depleted T cells, or PBMCs; the material itself was cDNA or gDNA.

Germline CDR1 is LGHDT and CDR2 is YNNKEL (reference sequence). Trimming shortened V by 7 bases and J by 0 bases, and 15 bases separated the two germline ends. This CDR3 comprises 15 residues. In the original processing: Researchers report that nucleated cell counts were estimated from reference gene primer amplification. Using immunoSEQ multiplex PCR, the repertoire was profiled, and TCRdb retains in-frame clones only, with some absent. From that table come the V and J calls and clone size; the DNA was used to work out D and trimming. The profile shows around 190,000 clones, 85% to 90% of them singletons. This clone has a single count.

The sample taken for sequencing was peripheral blood. This clonotype was obtained from a woman in her sixties with acute or convalescent COVID-19. The genes are TRBV3-1 (or the pseudogene TRBV3-2) and TRBJ1-2; D ambiguous. This CDR3 is CASTPTGSANYGYTF. CDR3 bases: TGTGCCAGCACCCCGACGGGGAGCGCTAACTATGGCTACACCTTC.